Below, 2 T cell receptor beta chains from the same sample are listed, as sequenced in a study of blood T cell repertoires in COVID-19. TCRdb keeps only in-frame clones here, not all; method: immunoSEQ multiplex PCR. The table lists 110,000 to 150,000 clones, about 87% of them singletons. Sequencing was performed on peripheral blood. The receptors derive from a human donor in a cohort sampled during active COVID-19.

The chain carries TRBV28 and TRBJ1-4; 7 nucleotides match TRBD1. CDR3 length: 14 residues. J gave up 8 bases and V 5 bases, and 8 bases lay outside the gene matches. Germline V gene lookup returns CDR1 MDHEN and CDR2 SYDVKM. The CDR3 here is CASSPRQGREKLFF. The CDR3 DNA sequence: TGTGCCAGCAGTCCACGACAGGGAAGGGAAAAACTGTTTTTT.

J is TRBJ1-4 and V is TRBV18; D not resolved. The CDR3 spans 15 residues. Germline V lookup: CDR1 KGHSH, CDR2 LQKENI. The V end lost 6 bases, the J end lost 3 bases, and 14 bases lay between the germline ends. CDR3 region: CASSNHAQPNEKLFF. The CDR3 nucleotides are TGTGCCAGCTCTAACCATGCACAACCTAATGAAAAACTGTTTTTT.